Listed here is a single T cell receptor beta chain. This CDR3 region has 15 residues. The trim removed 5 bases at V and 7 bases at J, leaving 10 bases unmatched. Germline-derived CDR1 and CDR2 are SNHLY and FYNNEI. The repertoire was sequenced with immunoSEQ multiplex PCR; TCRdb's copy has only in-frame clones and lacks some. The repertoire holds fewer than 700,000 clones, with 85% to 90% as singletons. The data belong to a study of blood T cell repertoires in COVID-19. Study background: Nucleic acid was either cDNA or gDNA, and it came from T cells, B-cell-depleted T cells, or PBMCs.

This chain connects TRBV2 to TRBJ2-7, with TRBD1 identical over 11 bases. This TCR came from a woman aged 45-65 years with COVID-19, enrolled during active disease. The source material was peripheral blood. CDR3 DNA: TGTGCCAGCAGTCTCGTCCCGGGACAGGGGGGTGAGCAGTACTTC. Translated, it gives CASSLVPGQGGEQYF.